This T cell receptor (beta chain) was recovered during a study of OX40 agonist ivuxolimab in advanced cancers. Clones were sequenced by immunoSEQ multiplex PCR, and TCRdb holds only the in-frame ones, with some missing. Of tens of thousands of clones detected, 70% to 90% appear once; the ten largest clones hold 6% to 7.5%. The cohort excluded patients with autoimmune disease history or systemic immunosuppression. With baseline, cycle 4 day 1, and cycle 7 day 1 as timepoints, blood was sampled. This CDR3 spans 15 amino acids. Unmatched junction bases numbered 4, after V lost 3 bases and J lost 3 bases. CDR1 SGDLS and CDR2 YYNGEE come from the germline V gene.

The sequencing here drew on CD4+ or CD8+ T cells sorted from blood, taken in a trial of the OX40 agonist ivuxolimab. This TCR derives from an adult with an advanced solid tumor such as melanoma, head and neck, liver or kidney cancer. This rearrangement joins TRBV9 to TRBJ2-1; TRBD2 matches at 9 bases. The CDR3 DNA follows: TGTGCCAGCAGCGCGACTAGCGGAGACTACAATGAGCAGTTCTTC. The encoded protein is CASSATSGDYNEQFF. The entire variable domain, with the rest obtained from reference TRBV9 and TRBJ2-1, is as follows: DSGVTQTPKHLITATGQRVTLRCSPRSGDLSVYWYQQSLDQGLQFLIQYYNGEERAKGNILERFSAQQFPDLHSELNLSSLELGDSALYFCASSATSGDYNEQFFGPGTRLTVL.